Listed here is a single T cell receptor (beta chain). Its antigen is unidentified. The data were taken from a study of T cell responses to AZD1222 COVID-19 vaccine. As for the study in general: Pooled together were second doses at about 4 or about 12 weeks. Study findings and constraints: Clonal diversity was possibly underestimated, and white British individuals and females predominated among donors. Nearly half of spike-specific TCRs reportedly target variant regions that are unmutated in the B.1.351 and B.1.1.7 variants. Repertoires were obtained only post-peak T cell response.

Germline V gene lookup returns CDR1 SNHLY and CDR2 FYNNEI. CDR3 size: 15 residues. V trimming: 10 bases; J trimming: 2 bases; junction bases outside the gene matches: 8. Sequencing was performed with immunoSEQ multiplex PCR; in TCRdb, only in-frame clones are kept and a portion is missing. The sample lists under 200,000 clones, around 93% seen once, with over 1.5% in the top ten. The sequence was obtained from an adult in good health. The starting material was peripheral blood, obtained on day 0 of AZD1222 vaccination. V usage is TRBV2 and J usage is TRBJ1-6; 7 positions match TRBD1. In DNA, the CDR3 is TGTGCCACCGCCAGGGGGACAACCTATAATTCACCCCTCCACTTT. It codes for CATARGTTYNSPLHF.